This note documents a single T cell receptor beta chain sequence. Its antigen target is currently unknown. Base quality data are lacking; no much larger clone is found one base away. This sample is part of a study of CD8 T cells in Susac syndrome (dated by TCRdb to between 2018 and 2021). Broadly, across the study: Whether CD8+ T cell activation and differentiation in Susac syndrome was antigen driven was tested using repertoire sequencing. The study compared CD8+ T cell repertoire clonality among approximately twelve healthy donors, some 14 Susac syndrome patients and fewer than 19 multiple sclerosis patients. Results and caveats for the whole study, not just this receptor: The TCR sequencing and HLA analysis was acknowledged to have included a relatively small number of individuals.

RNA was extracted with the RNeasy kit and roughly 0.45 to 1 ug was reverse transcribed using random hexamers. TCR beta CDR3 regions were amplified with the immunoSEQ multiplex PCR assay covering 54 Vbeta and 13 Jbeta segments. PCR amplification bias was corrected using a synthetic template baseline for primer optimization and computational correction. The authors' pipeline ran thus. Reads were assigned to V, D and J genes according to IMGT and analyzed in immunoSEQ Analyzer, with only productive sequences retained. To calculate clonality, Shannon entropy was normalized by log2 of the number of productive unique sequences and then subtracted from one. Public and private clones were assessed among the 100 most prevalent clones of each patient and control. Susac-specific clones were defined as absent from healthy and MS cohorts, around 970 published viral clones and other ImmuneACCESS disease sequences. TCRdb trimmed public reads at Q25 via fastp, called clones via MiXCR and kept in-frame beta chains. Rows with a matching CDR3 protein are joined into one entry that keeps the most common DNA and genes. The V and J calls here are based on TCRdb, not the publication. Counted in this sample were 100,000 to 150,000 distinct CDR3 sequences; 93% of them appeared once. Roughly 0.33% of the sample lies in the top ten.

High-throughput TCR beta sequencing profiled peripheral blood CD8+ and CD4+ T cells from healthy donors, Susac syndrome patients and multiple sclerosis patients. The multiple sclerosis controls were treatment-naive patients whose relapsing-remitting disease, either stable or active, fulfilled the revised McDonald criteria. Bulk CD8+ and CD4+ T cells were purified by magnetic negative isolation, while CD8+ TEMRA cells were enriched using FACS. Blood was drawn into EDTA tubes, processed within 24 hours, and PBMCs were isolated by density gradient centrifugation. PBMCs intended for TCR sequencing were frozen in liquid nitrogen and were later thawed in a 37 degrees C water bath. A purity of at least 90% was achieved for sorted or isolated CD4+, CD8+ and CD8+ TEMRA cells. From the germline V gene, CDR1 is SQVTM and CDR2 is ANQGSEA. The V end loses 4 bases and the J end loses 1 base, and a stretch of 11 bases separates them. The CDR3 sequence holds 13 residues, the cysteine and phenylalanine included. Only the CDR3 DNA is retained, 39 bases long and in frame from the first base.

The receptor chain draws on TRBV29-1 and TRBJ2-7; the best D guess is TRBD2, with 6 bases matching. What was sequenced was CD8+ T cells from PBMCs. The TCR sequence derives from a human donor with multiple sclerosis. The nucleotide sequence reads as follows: TGCAGCGTTGTAGGGCGGGGTTCCTACGAGCAGTACTTC. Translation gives CSVVGRGSYEQYF.